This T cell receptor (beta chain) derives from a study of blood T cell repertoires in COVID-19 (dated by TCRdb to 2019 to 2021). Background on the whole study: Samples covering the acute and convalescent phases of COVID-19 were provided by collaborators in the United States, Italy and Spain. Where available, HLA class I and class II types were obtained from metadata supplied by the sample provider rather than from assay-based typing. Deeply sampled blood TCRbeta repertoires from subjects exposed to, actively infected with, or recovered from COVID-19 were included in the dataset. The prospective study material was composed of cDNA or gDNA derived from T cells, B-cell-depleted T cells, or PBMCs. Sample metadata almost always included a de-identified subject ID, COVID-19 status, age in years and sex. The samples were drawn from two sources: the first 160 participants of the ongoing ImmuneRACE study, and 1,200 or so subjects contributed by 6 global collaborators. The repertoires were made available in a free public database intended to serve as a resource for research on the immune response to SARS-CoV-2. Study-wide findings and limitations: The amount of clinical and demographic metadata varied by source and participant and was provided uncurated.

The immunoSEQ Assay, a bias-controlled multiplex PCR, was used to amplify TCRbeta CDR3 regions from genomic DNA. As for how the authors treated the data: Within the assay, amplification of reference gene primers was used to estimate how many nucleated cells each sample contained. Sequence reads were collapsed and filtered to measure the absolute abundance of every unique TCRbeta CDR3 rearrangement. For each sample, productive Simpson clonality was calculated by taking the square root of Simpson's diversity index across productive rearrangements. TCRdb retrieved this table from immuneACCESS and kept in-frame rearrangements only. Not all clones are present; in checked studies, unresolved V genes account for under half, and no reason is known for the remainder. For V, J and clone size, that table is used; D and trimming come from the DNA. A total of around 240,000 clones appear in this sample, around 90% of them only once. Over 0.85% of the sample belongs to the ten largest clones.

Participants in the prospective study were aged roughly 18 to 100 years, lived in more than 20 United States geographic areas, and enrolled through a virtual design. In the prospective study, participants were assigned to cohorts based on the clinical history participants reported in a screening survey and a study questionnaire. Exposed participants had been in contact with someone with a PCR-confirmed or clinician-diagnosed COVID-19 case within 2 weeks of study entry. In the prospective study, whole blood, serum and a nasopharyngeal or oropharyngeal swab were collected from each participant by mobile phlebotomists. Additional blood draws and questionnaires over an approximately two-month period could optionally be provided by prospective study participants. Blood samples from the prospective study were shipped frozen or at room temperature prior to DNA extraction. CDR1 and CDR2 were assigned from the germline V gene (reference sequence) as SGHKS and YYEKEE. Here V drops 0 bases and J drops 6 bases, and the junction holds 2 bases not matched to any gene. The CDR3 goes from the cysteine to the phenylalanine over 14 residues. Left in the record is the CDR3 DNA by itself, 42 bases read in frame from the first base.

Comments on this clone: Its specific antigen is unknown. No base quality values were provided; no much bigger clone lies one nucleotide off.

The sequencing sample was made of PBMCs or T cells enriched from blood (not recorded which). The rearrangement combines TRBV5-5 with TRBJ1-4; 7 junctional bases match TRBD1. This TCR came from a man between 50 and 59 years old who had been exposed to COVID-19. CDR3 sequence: CASSLEGQYEKLFF. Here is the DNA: TGTGCCAGCAGCTTGGAGGGACAGTATGAAAAACTGTTTTTT.